The 14 T cell receptor beta chains listed next were all sequenced from one sample in a study of T-cell memory formation after mild COVID-19. Each CDR3 protein gets one entry after TCRdb re-called the 5' RACE reads with MiXCR. The sample contains hundreds of thousands of distinct CDR3 sequences, roughly 22% of which appear only once. What was sequenced was PBMCs or a T cell subset sorted from them (not recorded which). The receptors were gathered from an adult woman who had mild COVID-19 (a few samples of this study predate the infection). Cell type and time point are not known.

This clonotype was seen only a few times. This chain uses TRBV7-2 with TRBJ2-2; the match to TRBD2 covers 15 bases. J gave up 8 bases and V 8 bases, and 9 bases lay outside the gene matches. Germline V gene lookup returns CDR1 SGHTA and CDR2 FQGNSA. This CDR3 comprises 16 residues. CDR3 sequence (DNA): TGTGCCAGCGGGGGACTAGCGGGAGGCCCCCCGGGGGAGCTGTTTTTT. As protein: CASGGLAGGPPGELFF.

This clonotype has a count of ten or more. This sequence joins TRBV5-4 and TRBJ2-7; 9 bases align to TRBD1. CDR3 length equals 15 residues. Unmatched junction bases numbered 4, after V lost 0 bases and J lost 3 bases. The germline gives CDR1 SGHNT, CDR2 YYREEE (reference sequence). In DNA, the CDR3 is TGTGCCAGCAGCTTGGCCGGGACAGGGTTCTACGAGCAGTACTTC. Residues: CASSLAGTGFYEQYF.

The V gene is TRBV5-5, the J gene TRBJ2-1, with 12 bases matching TRBD2. CDR1 is SGHKS, CDR2 YYEKEE, per germline (reference sequence). J gave up 10 bases and V 2 bases, and 1 base lay outside the gene matches. The CDR3 consists of 13 residues. The CDR3 is CASSFGLAGEQFF. The CDR3 DNA reads as TGTGCCAGCAGCTTCGGACTAGCGGGAGAGCAGTTCTTC.

The genes are TRBV5-1 and TRBJ2-7; perhaps TRBD1 as D (5 bases). This CDR3 is 16 amino acids long. Trimming removed 0 bases at V and 2 bases at J, with 15 bases between. CDR1 and CDR2 (germline): SGHRS, YFSETQ. CDR3 bases: TGCGCCAGCAGCTTGGAAGGGGCGAGGCTAGCCTACGAGCAGTACTTC. Amino acids: CASSLEGARLAYEQYF.

V usage is TRBV18 and J usage is TRBJ2-1; TRBD2 agrees at 15 bases. The CDR3 has 16 residues. Germline V gives CDR1 KGHSH, CDR2 LQKENI. The V gene end was trimmed by 3 bases and the J gene end by 10 bases; junction bases not matched to a gene: 7. The CDR3 sequence is CASSPGLAGGPKEQFF. The CDR3, as DNA: TGTGCCAGCTCACCTGGACTAGCGGGAGGGCCTAAAGAGCAGTTCTTC.

This clonotype has only a few counts. The J gene is TRBJ2-1, the V gene TRBV7-3; 9 nucleotides line up with TRBD2. The V segment lost 4 bases and the J segment 5 bases; nucleotides outside the gene matches: 15. The CDR3 extends over 18 amino acids. CDR1 SGHTA and CDR2 FQGTGA come from the germline V gene. In DNA form, the CDR3 reads TGTGCCAGCAGCTCGGCGGGAGGGAGACTTCCGGTAGACAATGAGCAGTTCTTC. It is translated as CASSSAGGRLPVDNEQFF.

Only a few counts were recorded for this clonotype. This chain joins TRBV19 and TRBJ1-1, with D possibly TRBD1 on 5 matching bases. Trimming took 6 bases from V and 0 from J, leaving 11 bases between them. The CDR3 loop spans 14 amino acids. Germline V CDR1 and CDR2: LNHDA, SQIVND (reference sequence). In DNA form, the CDR3 reads TGTGCCAGTAGGTCGGACACCCTGAACACTGAAGCTTTCTTT. This encodes CASRSDTLNTEAFF.

V and J are TRBV4-2 and TRBJ2-3; 9 bases are shared with TRBD1. The trim removed 2 bases at V and 0 bases at J, leaving 6 bases unmatched. The CDR3 is made up of 17 amino acids. The germline CDR1 and CDR2 sequences are LGHNA and YNFKEQ. The CDR3 DNA sequence: TGTGCCAGCAGCCAACTGGACAGGGGAGCTAGCACAGATACGCAGTATTTT. It specifies CASSQLDRGASTDTQYF.

This clonotype appeared a few times. The V and J genes are TRBV30 and TRBJ1-2; possible D gene TRBD1, 6 bases. V dropped 4 bases and J dropped 4 bases, with 16 bases sitting between them. In germline, CDR1 is GTSNPN, CDR2 SVGIG (reference sequence). CDR3 length equals 14 residues. CDR3 loop: CAWTVGARGYGYTF. The DNA for the CDR3 is TGTGCCTGGACTGTGGGGGCGCGAGGCTATGGCTACACCTTC. Combining the CDR3 with reference TRBV30 and TRBJ1-2 gives the whole variable domain SQTIHQWPATLVQPVGSPLSLECTVEGTSNPNLYWYRQAAGRGLQLLFYSVGIGQISSEVPQNLSASRPQDRQFILSSKKLLLSDSGFYLCAWTVGARGYGYTFGSGTRLTVV.

The CDR3 sequence is CASSKSSGGVTDTQYF. DNA of the CDR3: TGTGCCAGCAGCAAATCCAGCGGGGGCGTCACAGATACGCAGTATTTT. V and J are TRBV6-6 and TRBJ2-3, with 8 bases matching TRBD2. Germline loops: CDR1 MNHNY, CDR2 SVGAGI (reference sequence). Trimming took 6 bases from V and 2 from J; bases not matched to a gene: 10. The CDR3 is 16 amino acids.

Only a few counts were recorded for this clonotype. The chain links TRBV3-1 to TRBJ1-3; D unresolved. The V end was cut by 1 base, the J end by 2 bases, with 12 bases between. Germline CDR1 reads LGHDT; CDR2 reads YNNKEL (reference sequence). The CDR3 length is 16 residues. The DNA of the CDR3 is TGTGCCAGCAGCCAAGGGTTATTTGGCACTGGAAACACCATATATTTT. Protein: CASSQGLFGTGNTIYF.

This rearrangement joins TRBV20-1 to TRBJ1-2, with a possible D match to TRBD1 (6 bases). This CDR3 is 14 amino acids long. Per the germline V gene, CDR1 is DFQATT and CDR2 is SNEGSKA (reference sequence). Deletions cut 3 bases from V and 5 bases from J, with 16 bases between. CDR3 sequence (DNA): TGCAGTGCTAGTCAGGGGATGGGGACTTATGGCTACACCTTC. This gives the protein CSASQGMGTYGYTF.

J is TRBJ2-7 and V is TRBV20-1; a possible D gene is TRBD1 (5 bases). CDR1 and CDR2 from the germline V gene are DFQATT and SNEGSKA (reference sequence). V shed 3 bases and J shed 4 bases, with 22 bases lying between them. The CDR3 is made up of 16 amino acids. DNA of the CDR3: TGCAGTGCTAGTTTCGGCCTGGGGCCTTTACCATACGAGCAGTACTTC. Its protein is CSASFGLGPLPYEQYF.

The V and J genes are TRBV24-1 and TRBJ1-2; D is possibly TRBD1 (6 bases). Trimming shortened V by 3 bases and J by 6 bases, and 10 bases separated the two germline ends. The CDR3 consists of 13 residues. Germline V gene sequence: CDR1 KGHDR, CDR2 SFDVKD. The DNA of the CDR3 is TGTGCCACCAGTGATGGCGGGGGCGATGGCTACACCTTC. Translating gives CATSDGGGDGYTF.